The sequence of this TCR beta chain was determined in a study of Graves' ophthalmopathy and Graves' hyperthyroidism listed by TCRdb under 2018. Some background on the complete study: Peripheral blood was collected at initial diagnosis, prior to any treatment. After sampling, hyperthyroidism patients received methimazole starting at 30 mg daily, and ophthalmopathy patients received high-dose intravenous methylprednisolone. To explore V-J signatures that separate ophthalmopathy from hyperthyroidism, a discovery set of 95 to 100 patients was enrolled, consisting of about 45 with ophthalmopathy and about 60 with stable hyperthyroidism. In total, over 130 blood samples were TCR-sequenced: around 42 ophthalmopathy, some 75 hyperthyroidism and some 17 hyperthyroidism-to-ophthalmopathy patients. An independent validation cohort was composed of around 19 hyperthyroidism patients and around 16 patients who later progressed from hyperthyroidism to ophthalmopathy. In about six hyperthyroidism patients, the T-cell repertoire of thyroid tissue was compared with the T-cell repertoire of blood. The study used signatures of the TCR beta repertoire to tell Graves' ophthalmopathy apart from Graves' hyperthyroidism and to predict which patients would progress to ophthalmopathy. Findings and caveats that apply to the study as a whole: In validation, the model predicted ophthalmopathy progression with 55% to 71% sensitivity and roughly 72% specificity; eleven to twelve predicted patients were CT-confirmed with GO in a median of around 6.5 months. In cross-validation, the 13-signature model distinguished ophthalmopathy from stable hyperthyroidism with approximately 90% sensitivity and 81% to 82% specificity, while in the test set the corresponding values were roughly 80% and 75%. Sample size was not statistically predetermined, and group allocation was not concealed from the investigators. Most expanded thyroid clonotypes with a frequency above 0.001 also appeared in blood, which suggests that blood repertoires may reflect the immune response in the thyroid.

This clonotype was recorded many times. Its antigen is currently not known. Base qualities are not at hand, and no much larger clone is one base apart. The CDR3 runs 11 amino acids, cysteine and phenylalanine included. The only DNA kept is the CDR3, 33 bases in frame from the first base. The germline V gene sets CDR1 to SGHTA and CDR2 to FQGNSA. Trimming costs V 4 bases and J 7 bases, and their ends lie 8 bases apart. Patients with ophthalmopathy had moderately to severely active disease, with a Clinical Activity Score of 3 or more, a NOSPECS grade of 4 or more, and a disease duration of less than 3 months. Patients with other autoimmune diseases, uncontrolled infections, pregnancy or lactation were excluded. Clinical symptoms, serum thyroxine, TRAb, thyroid ultrasound and orbital computed tomography were used for diagnosis. Ficoll-Paque density gradient centrifugation was used to isolate PBMCs from approximately 10 ml of fresh peripheral blood. Total RNA was extracted with Trizol reagent and quality-checked on an Agilent 2100 Bioanalyzer.

For repertoire sequencing, TCR beta CDR3 regions were amplified from RNA transcripts. A first-round RT-PCR used HTBI primers with the Qiagen OneStep RT-PCR kit, followed by a second-round multiplex PCR, size selection and purification. Libraries were sequenced paired-end with 100 bp reads on an Illumina HiSeq2000. On the authors' methods: SOAPnuke was used for read processing, and reads with adapters, uncalled bases, a mean Phred below 15, or no exact constant-primer or identifier match were discarded. High-quality paired reads were merged with COPE v1.2.5. Each unique nucleotide sequence was defined as a clonotype, and clonotypes were aligned to IMGT TRB V, D and J references with MiTCR v1.1. Analysis was restricted to V-J combinations with a frequency above 0.0001, which covered roughly 99% of repertoires. For each V-J combination, a TCR clonal expansion and chaos score was defined as the ratio of F50 clonal expansion to chaos observed in the TCRdist matrix. Features were reduced by Welch's t-statistics and random forest to over 10 V-J combinations, which fed a naive Bayes classifier. The similarity between thyroid and blood repertoires was quantified using the Morisita-Horn index. The raw public data were reprocessed by TCRdb itself: fastp quality trimming at Q25, MiXCR clonotype calling, in-frame beta chains only. Rows are combined by CDR3 protein, so each entry shows the most common genes and DNA. These V and J calls originate from TCRdb's pipeline instead of the authors' own analysis. Present in this sample are 600,000 to 950,000 distinct CDR3 sequences, 40% of which were seen just once. 44% of the sample belongs to the ten largest clones.

Source material: peripheral blood. The chain employs TRBV7-2 and TRBJ2-7; the D gene assignment is ambiguous. This receptor was taken from an adult man with Graves' ophthalmopathy. Here is the DNA: TGTGCCAGCAGCTCCGTGGGGGAGCAGTACTTC. It specifies CASSSVGEQYF.